Each of the 4 T cell receptor beta chains below was sequenced from the same sample in a study of T cell changes during pregnancy in multiple sclerosis. Only in-frame clones appear in the TCRdb table, and some are missing; sequencing was by immunoSEQ multiplex PCR. This table has approximately 80,000 clones, around 93% appearing once. The sequencing here drew on peripheral blood, taken in the third trimester of pregnancy. All receptors derive from a female donor with multiple sclerosis, enrolled in a pregnancy study.

The genes are TRBV4-1 and TRBJ1-4; D is possibly TRBD1 (6 bases). This CDR3 contains 16 residues. V was cut by 1 base and J by 7 bases, with 16 bases left in between. Germline assignment: CDR1 MGHRA and CDR2 YSYEKL. CDR3 amino acids: CASSQGRGAVGEKLFF. CDR3 bases: TGCGCCAGCAGCCAAGGTCGGGGGGCAGTCGGTGAAAAACTGTTTTTT.

The J gene is TRBJ1-1, the V gene TRBV5-1, with 10 bases fitting TRBD1. V lost 4 bases, J lost 4 bases, and 10 bases stayed unmatched. This CDR3 spans 16 amino acids. The germline V gene encodes CDR1 SGHRS and CDR2 YFSETQ. CDR3: CASSPKRDRGITEAFF. The DNA of the CDR3 is TGCGCCAGCAGCCCAAAGAGGGACAGGGGTATCACTGAAGCTTTCTTT.

The chain has TRBV19 and TRBJ2-1; D is possibly TRBD1 (5 bases). The CDR3 loop spans 14 amino acids. Germline V gene data show CDR1 as LNHDA and CDR2 as SQIVND (reference sequence). Trimming stripped 3 bases from V and 5 bases from J, with 11 bases between. This CDR3 reads CASSMQGVDNEQFF. CDR3 in DNA: TGTGCCAGTAGTATGCAAGGGGTGGACAATGAGCAGTTCTTC. The whole variable domain, filled in from reference TRBV19 and TRBJ2-1, reads DGGITQSPKYLFRKEGQNVTLSCEQNLNHDAMYWYRQDPGQGLRLIYYSQIVNDFQKGDIAEGYSVSREKKESFPLTVTSAQKNPTAFYLCASSMQGVDNEQFFGPGTRLTVL.

This chain joins TRBV7-9 and TRBJ1-1; D is undetermined. This CDR3 has 13 amino acids. Germline CDR1 reads SEHNR; CDR2 reads FQNEAQ (reference sequence). V lost 8 bases, J lost 0 bases, and 10 bases lay in between. The CDR3 DNA follows: TGTGCCAGCGTCAAGCTCATGAACACTGAAGCTTTCTTT. This sequence encodes CASVKLMNTEAFF. Supplemented by reference TRBV7-9 and TRBJ1-1, the full variable domain reads DTGVSQNPRHKITKRGQNVTFRCDPISEHNRLYWYRQTLGQGPEFLTYFQNEAQLEKSRLLSDRFSAERPKGSFSTLEIQRTEQGDSAMYLCASVKLMNTEAFFGQGTRLTVV.